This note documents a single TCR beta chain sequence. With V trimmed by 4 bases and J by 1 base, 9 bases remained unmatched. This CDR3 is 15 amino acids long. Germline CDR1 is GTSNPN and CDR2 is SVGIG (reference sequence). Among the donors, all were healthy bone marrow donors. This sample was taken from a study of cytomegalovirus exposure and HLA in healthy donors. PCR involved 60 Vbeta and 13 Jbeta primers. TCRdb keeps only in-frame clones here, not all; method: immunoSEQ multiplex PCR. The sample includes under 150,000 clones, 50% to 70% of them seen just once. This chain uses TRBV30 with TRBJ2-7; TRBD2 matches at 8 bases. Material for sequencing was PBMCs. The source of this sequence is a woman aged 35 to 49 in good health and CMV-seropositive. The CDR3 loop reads CAWKGGREVSYEQYF. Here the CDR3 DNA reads TGTGCCTGGAAGGGCGGGCGGGAGGTGTCCTACGAGCAGTACTTC.